A selection of T cell receptor beta chains follows, all from one sample in a study of beta chain features in type 1 diabetes. The method was immunoSEQ multiplex PCR; TCRdb's version includes in-frame clones alone and lacks a portion of them. The data show under 200,000 clones, with about 9% seen just once and more than 0.5% held by the top ten. The sample taken for sequencing was central memory CD4+ T cells from blood. These receptors originate from a woman under 30 with type 1 diabetes. Each CDR3 is given with its conserved first and last residue. The order of the fields is J gene, V gene, D gene, clone size, CDR3 DNA, CDR3 protein. The D gene is left open where the match is weak. Clone size is given for some rows only: seen once, a few or many times, or a class if the clone is expanded.

j_call: TRBJ1-3
v_call: TRBV30
d_call: TRBD1
clone_size: NA
cdr3_nt: TGTGCCTGGAGGGAAACCGACAGGGACTCTGGAAACACCATATATTTT
cdr3_aa: CAWRETDRDSGNTIYF

j_call: TRBJ2-5
v_call: TRBV27
d_call: TRBD2
clone_size: NA
cdr3_nt: TGTGCCAGCAGTCCCGTGGTTAGCGGGGAGACCCAGTACTTC
cdr3_aa: CASSPVVSGETQYF

j_call: TRBJ2-5
v_call: TRBV11-3
d_call: NA
clone_size: NA
cdr3_nt: TGTGCCAGCAGCTTAGGGACGGACATCTTCCAAGAGACCCAGTACTTC
cdr3_aa: CASSLGTDIFQETQYF

j_call: TRBJ2-7
v_call: TRBV5-4
d_call: TRBD2
clone_size: few
cdr3_nt: TGTGCCAGCAGCTTGGCCTTTAGCGGGGGGGCCAACGAGCAGTACTTC
cdr3_aa: CASSLAFSGGANEQYF

j_call: TRBJ1-4
v_call: TRBV5-1
d_call: NA
clone_size: few
cdr3_nt: TGCGCCAGCAGTCCCCAGGGAAACTTAAATGAAAAACTGTTTTTT
cdr3_aa: CASSPQGNLNEKLFF

j_call: TRBJ1-5
v_call: TRBV15
d_call: NA
clone_size: few
cdr3_nt: TGTGCCACCAGCAGAGATATTAAGGAGGGGACGCCCCAGCATTTT
cdr3_aa: CATSRDIKEGTPQHF

j_call: TRBJ1-1
v_call: TRBV6-5
d_call: NA
clone_size: NA
cdr3_nt: TGTGCCAGCGGCGGCTCGACGACTGGAGCTTTCTTT
cdr3_aa: CASGGSTTGAFF

j_call: TRBJ1-1
v_call: TRBV29-1
d_call: TRBD1
clone_size: few
cdr3_nt: TGCAGCGTTGTGCGGGACAGGAACACTGAAGCTTTCTTT
cdr3_aa: CSVVRDRNTEAFF

j_call: TRBJ2-5
v_call: TRBV7-2
d_call: NA
clone_size: NA
cdr3_nt: TGTGCCAGCAGCGGGGGCGGAGGAAAAGAGACCCAGTACTTC
cdr3_aa: CASSGGGGKETQYF

j_call: TRBJ1-6
v_call: TRBV7-2
d_call: TRBD1
clone_size: few
cdr3_nt: TGTGCCAGCAGTTACAGGGGGGGCTCCTATAATTCACCCCTCCACTTT
cdr3_aa: CASSYRGGSYNSPLHF

j_call: TRBJ1-4
v_call: TRBV7-2
d_call: NA
clone_size: few
cdr3_nt: TGTGCCAGCAGCCCGTCCAGGAGGAATGAAAAACTGTTTTTT
cdr3_aa: CASSPSRRNEKLFF

j_call: TRBJ2-1
v_call: TRBV18
d_call: NA
clone_size: NA
cdr3_nt: TGTGCCAGCTCACCCGGGTCGGGCTCCTACAATGAGCAGTTCTTC
cdr3_aa: CASSPGSGSYNEQFF

j_call: TRBJ1-1
v_call: TRBV19
d_call: NA
clone_size: few
cdr3_nt: TGTGCCAGTAGTATATCCGAAGTCGGTCGCGCTTTCTTT
cdr3_aa: CASSISEVGRAFF

j_call: TRBJ1-2
v_call: TRBV7-3
d_call: NA
clone_size: NA
cdr3_nt: TGTGCCAGCAGCTTAGGCGGAACTAACTATGGCTACACCTTC
cdr3_aa: CASSLGGTNYGYTF

j_call: TRBJ2-5
v_call: TRBV7-2
d_call: NA
clone_size: few
cdr3_nt: TGTGCCAGCAGCCCAACGGGTGTCGGCGAGACCCAGTACTTC
cdr3_aa: CASSPTGVGETQYF